This T cell receptor (beta chain) was obtained from a study of CD8+CD57+ T cells in acquired aplastic anemia. Study information: Sorted CD4+ plus CD8+ cells gave DNA averaging about 3 ug.

TCR beta VDJ and CDR3 profiles were obtained from a genomic DNA template. MiXCR, run by TCRdb on the reads, gives a single entry per CDR3 protein. The table shows around 68,000 distinct CDR3 sequences, with around 50% occurring only once. Germline V gives CDR1 SGDLS, CDR2 YYNGEE. V was clipped by 4 bases and J by 4 bases, with 12 bases between them. The CDR3 consists of 14 residues. The V gene is TRBV9, the J gene TRBJ2-1; tentatively, D is TRBD2 (6 bases). The sequenced sample was sorted CD4+, CD8+, or CD8+CD57+ T cells (not recorded which) from PBMCs. The sequence came from a human donor in good health, serving as a control. CDR3 sequence (DNA): TGTGCCAGCAGCCGGGACTGGCCTTACAATGAGCAGTTCTTC. Amino acid sequence: CASSRDWPYNEQFF.